The source of this T cell receptor beta chain is a study of control samples from healthy donors and cancer patients. Germline lookup yields CDR1 SEHNR and CDR2 FQNEAQ (reference sequence). The CDR3 consists of 14 residues. J gave up 6 bases and V 5 bases, and 8 bases lay outside the gene matches. Measured with immunoSEQ multiplex PCR; TCRdb has only the in-frame clones, and not every one. The profile covers about 100,000 clones, with more than 75% appearing a single time and under 20% taken by the ten largest. The chain employs TRBV7-9 and TRBJ1-2; 8 nucleotides align to TRBD1. This receptor was obtained from a woman aged 50 to 60 in good health. Sequenced material: blood. CDR3 coding DNA: TGTGCCAGCAGCACCGGGACAGGCCTGGATGGCTACACCTTC. Translating gives CASSTGTGLDGYTF.